This T cell receptor beta chain was sequenced in a study of cytomegalovirus exposure and HLA in healthy donors. Study-level background: Among roughly 190 million T cells, an earlier analysis found about 100 million unique TCR beta sequences. Broader study findings: In a later analysis, TCR beta V- and J-gene trimming showed a link to a missense DCLRE1C variant. The study labeled approximately 150 TCR beta chains cytomegalovirus-associated.

Looked up from germline, CDR1 is LNHDA and CDR2 is SQIVND (reference sequence). This CDR3 comprises 15 residues. V gave up 4 bases and J gave up 3 bases, with 16 bases separating them. A multiplex PCR was run with 60 Vbeta primers and 13 Jbeta primers. Using immunoSEQ multiplex PCR, the repertoire was profiled, and TCRdb retains in-frame clones only, with some absent. The sample holds approximately 100,000 clones, approximately 79% seen once. About this clone: Its antigen remains unidentified.

The rearrangement links TRBV19 to TRBJ2-7; maybe TRBD1 (5 bases). The receptor was isolated from a woman between 40 and 55 years old in good health and CMV-seronegative. Sequencing input: PBMCs. The CDR3 DNA sequence: TGTGCCAGTAGTAGGGGCTGGGGCTCTTTCTACGAGCAGTACTTC. It specifies CASSRGWGSFYEQYF.